Sequencing of this T cell receptor (beta chain) was carried out in a study of sequential checkpoint blockade in melanoma. Overall study: Each arm's sequence ended with maintenance nivolumab.

Stated treatment: randomized to nivolumab then ipilimumab (arm A) or the reverse (arm B). Clones were read by immunoSEQ multiplex PCR, and TCRdb kept only the in-frame ones, dropping some. The sample includes about 17,000 clones, about 69% seen only once; the top ten take about 20%. The TCR was taken from a human donor with melanoma. Specimen: CD8+ T cells sorted from blood (inferred from file names), collected from a patient given nivolumab and ipilimumab in sequence.

CDR3 DNA sequence: TGTGCCAGCAGCTTACTAACTTACCCCGGGGAGCTGTTTTTT. Amino acids: CASSLLTYPGELFF. This sequence joins TRBV7-2 and TRBJ2-2; the D is unclear. This CDR3 spans 14 amino acids. V was trimmed by 2 bases and J by 6 bases, leaving 10 bases between them. From germline, CDR1 is SGHTA and CDR2 FQGNSA.